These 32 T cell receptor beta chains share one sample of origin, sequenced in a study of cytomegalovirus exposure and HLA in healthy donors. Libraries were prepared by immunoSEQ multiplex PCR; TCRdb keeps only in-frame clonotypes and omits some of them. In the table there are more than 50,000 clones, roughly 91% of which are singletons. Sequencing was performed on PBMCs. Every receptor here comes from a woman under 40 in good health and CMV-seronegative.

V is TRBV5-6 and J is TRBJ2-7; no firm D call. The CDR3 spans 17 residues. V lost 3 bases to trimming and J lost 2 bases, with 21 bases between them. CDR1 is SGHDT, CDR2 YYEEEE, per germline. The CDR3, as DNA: TGTGCCAGCAGCTCTACCTTCCAAACTTTACTAACCTACGAGCAGTACTTC. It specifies CASSSTFQTLLTYEQYF.

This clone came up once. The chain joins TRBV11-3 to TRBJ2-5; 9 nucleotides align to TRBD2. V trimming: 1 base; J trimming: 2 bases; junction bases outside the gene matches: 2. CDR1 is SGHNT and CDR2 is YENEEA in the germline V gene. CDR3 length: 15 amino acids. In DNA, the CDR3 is TGTGCCAGCAGCTTAGGACTAGCGGTGCAAGAGACCCAGTACTTC. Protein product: CASSLGLAVQETQYF.

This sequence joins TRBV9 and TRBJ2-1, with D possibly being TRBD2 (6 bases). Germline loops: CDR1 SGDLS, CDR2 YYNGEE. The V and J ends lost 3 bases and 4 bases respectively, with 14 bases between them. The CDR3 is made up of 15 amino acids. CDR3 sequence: CASSASSELYNEQFF. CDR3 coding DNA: TGTGCCAGCAGCGCGTCTAGCGAGCTATACAATGAGCAGTTCTTC.

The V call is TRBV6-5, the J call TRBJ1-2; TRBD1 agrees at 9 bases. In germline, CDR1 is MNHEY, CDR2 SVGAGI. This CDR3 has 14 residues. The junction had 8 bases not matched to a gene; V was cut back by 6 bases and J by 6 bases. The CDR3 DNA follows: TGTGCCAGCAGCATCCGCGGACAGGGGAATGGCTACACCTTC. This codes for CASSIRGQGNGYTF.

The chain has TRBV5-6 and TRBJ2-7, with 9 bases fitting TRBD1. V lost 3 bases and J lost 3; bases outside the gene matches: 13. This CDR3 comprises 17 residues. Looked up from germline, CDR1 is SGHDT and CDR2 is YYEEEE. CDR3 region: CASSYPIPGQGVYEQYF. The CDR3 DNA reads TGTGCCAGCAGCTACCCGATCCCGGGACAGGGCGTCTACGAGCAGTACTTC.

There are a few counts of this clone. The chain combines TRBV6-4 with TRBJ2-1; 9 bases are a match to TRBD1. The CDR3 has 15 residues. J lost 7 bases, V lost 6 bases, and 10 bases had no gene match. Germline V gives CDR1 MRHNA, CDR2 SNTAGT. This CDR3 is CASSVQTGQGNEQFF. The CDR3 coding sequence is TGTGCCAGCAGCGTCCAGACGGGACAGGGAAATGAGCAGTTCTTC.

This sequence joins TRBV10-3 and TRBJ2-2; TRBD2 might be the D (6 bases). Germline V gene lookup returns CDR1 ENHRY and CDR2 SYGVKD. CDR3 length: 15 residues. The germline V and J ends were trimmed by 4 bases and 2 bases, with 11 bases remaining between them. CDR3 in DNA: TGTGCCATCAGTGTGGGGGGATCTAACACCGGGGAGCTGTTTTTT. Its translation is CAISVGGSNTGELFF.

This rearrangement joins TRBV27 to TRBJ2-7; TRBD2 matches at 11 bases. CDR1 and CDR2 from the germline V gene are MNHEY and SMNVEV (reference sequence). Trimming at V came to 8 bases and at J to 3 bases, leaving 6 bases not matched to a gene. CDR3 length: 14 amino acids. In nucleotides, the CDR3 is TGTGCCAGCTCCAAGGGGACTAGCGGCTACGAGCAGTACTTC. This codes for CASSKGTSGYEQYF.

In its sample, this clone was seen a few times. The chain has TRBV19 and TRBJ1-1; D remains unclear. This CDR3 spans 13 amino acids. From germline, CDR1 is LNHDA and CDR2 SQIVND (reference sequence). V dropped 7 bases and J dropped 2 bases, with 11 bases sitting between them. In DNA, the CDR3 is TGTGCCAGTACCCAGAACAGCAACACTGAAGCTTTCTTT. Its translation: CASTQNSNTEAFF.

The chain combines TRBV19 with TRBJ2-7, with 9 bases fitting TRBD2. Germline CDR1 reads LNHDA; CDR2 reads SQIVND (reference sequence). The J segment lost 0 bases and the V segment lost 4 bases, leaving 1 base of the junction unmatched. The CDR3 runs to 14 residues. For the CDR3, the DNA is TGTGCCAGTAGTACTAGCGGGAACTCCTACGAGCAGTACTTC. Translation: CASSTSGNSYEQYF.

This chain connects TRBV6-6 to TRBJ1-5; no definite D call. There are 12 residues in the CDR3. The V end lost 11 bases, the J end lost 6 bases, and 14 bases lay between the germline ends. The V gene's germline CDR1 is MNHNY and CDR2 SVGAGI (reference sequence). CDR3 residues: CASRGDGQPQHF. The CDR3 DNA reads TGTGCCTCGCGGGGTGACGGTCAGCCCCAGCATTTT.

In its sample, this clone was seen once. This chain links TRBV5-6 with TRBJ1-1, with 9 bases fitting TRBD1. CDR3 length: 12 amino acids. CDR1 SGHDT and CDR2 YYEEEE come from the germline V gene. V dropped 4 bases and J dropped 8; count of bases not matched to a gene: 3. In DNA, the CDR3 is TGTGCCAGCAGCCTAGGGACAGGGGAAGCTTTCTTT. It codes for CASSLGTGEAFF.

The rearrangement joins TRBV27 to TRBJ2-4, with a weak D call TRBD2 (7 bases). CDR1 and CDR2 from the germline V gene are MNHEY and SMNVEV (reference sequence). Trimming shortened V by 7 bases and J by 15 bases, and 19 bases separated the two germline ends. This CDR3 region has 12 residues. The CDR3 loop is CASTSGGGGWYF. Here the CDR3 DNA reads TGTGCCAGCACCTCGGGCGGGGGCGGTTGGTACTTC.

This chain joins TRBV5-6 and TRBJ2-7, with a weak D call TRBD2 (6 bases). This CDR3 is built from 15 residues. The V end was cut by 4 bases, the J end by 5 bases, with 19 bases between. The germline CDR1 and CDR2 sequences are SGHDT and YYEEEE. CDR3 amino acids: CASSPGWTNFDEQYF. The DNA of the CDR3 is TGTGCCAGCAGCCCGGGTTGGACTAACTTCGACGAGCAGTACTTC.

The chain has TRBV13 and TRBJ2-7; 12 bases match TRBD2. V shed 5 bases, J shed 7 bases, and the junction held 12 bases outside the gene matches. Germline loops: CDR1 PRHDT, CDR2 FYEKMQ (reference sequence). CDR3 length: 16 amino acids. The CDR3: CASSLPLAGGPGEQYF. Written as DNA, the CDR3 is TGTGCCAGCAGCCTCCCCCTAGCGGGAGGGCCTGGGGAGCAGTACTTC.

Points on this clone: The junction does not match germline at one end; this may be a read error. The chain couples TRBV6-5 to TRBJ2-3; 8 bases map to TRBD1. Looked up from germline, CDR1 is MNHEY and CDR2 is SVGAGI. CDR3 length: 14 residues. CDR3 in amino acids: CASKNDRGTHTQYF. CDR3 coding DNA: TGTGCCAGCAAGAACGACAGGGGCACACATACGCAGTATTTT.

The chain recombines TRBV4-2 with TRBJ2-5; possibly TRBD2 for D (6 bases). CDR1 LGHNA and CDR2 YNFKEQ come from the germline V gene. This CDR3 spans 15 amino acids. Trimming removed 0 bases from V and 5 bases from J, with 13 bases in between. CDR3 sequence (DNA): TGTGCCAGCAGCCAAGATCGGCTAGCGTTTGAGACCCAGTACTTC. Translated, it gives CASSQDRLAFETQYF.

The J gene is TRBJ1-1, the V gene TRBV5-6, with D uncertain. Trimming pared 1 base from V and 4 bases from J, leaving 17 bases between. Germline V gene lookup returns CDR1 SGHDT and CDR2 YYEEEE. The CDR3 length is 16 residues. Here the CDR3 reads CASSLSLQNPSTEAFF. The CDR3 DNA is TGTGCCAGCAGCTTGAGTTTACAAAACCCATCCACTGAAGCTTTCTTT. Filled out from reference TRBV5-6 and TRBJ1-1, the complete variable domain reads DAGVTQSPTHLIKTRGQQVTLRCSPKSGHDTVSWYQQALGQGPQFIFQYYEEEERQRGNFPDRFSGHQFPNYSSELNVNALLLGDSALYLCASSLSLQNPSTEAFFGQGTRLTVV.

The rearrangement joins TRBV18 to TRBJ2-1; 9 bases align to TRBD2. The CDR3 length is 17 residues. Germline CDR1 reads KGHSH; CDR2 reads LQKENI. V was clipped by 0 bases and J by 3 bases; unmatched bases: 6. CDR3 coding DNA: TGTGCCAGCTCACCACCGCGGGCGGGAGGGAGCTACAATGAGCAGTTCTTC. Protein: CASSPPRAGGSYNEQFF. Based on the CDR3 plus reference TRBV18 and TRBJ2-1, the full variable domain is NAGVMQNPRHLVRRRGQEARLRCSPMKGHSHVYWYRQLPEEGLKFMVYLQKENIIDESGMPKERFSAEFPKEGPSILRIQQVVRGDSAAYFCASSPPRAGGSYNEQFFGPGTRLTVL.

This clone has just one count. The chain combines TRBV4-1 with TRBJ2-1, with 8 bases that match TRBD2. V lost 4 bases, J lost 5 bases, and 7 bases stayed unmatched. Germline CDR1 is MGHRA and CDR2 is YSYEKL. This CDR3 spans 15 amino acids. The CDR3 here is CASSREGTSHNEQFF. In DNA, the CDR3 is TGCGCCAGCAGCCGGGAAGGGACTAGTCACAATGAGCAGTTCTTC.

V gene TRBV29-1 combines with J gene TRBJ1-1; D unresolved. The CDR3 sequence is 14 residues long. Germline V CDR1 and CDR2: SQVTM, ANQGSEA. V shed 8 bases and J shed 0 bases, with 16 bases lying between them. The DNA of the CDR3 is TGCAGCTCCTTGGGCGTAAACATGAACACTGAAGCTTTCTTT. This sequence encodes CSSLGVNMNTEAFF.

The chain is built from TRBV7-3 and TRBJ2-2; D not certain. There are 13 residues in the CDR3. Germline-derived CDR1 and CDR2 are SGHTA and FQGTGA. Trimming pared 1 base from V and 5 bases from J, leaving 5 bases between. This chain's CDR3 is CASSLIITGELFF. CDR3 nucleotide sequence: TGTGCCAGCAGCTTAATTATAACCGGGGAGCTGTTTTTT.

In nucleotides, the CDR3 is TGTGCCAGCAGTTACTCACGGGAAACAGATACGCAGTATTTT. Translating it yields CASSYSRETDTQYF. The rearrangement links TRBV6-5 to TRBJ2-3, with D possibly TRBD2 on 5 matching bases. V was shortened by 0 bases and J by 3 bases, with 7 bases between the two germline ends. This CDR3 is 14 amino acids long. Germline V CDR1 and CDR2: MNHEY, SVGAGI.

CDR3 protein: CASSFHVGAGGYDTEAFF. The CDR3 coding sequence is TGTGCCAGCAGCTTTCATGTCGGGGCAGGGGGGTACGACACTGAAGCTTTCTTT. The chain links TRBV5-5 to TRBJ1-1, with 7 bases aligning to TRBD1. CDR1 SGHKS and CDR2 YYEKEE come from the germline V gene (reference sequence). After removal of 2 bases from V and 3 bases from J, the junction contained 16 bases not matched to a gene. This CDR3 region has 18 residues.

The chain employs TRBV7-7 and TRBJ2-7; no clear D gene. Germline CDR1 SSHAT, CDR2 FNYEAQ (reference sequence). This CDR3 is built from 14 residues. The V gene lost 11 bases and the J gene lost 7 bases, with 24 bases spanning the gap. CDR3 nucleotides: TGTGCCGGAGCTGCTCCACTGGCGGCTCGGGAGCAGTACTTC. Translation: CAGAAPLAAREQYF. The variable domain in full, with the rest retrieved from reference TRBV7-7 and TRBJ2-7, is GAGVSQSPRYKVTKRGQDVTLRCDPISSHATLYWYQQALGQGPEFLTYFNYEAQPDKSGLPSDRFSAERPEGSISTLTIQRTEQRDSAMYRCAGAAPLAAREQYFGPGTRLTVT.

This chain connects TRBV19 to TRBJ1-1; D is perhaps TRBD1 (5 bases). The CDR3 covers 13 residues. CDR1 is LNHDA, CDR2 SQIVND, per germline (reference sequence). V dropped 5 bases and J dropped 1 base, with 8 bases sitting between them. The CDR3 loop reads CASSRGRNTEAFF. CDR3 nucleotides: TGTGCCAGTAGTCGGGGGAGGAACACTGAAGCTTTCTTT.

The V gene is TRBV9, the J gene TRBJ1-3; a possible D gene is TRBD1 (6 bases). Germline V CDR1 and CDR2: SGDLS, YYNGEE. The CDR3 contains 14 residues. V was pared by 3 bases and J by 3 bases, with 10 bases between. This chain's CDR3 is CASSEQGFGNTIYF. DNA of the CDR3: TGTGCCAGCAGCGAGCAGGGGTTTGGAAACACCATATATTTT.

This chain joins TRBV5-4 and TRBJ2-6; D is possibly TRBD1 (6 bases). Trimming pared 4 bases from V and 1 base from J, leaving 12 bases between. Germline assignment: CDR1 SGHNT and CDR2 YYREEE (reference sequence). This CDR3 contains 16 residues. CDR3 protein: CASSPTQGSGANVLTF. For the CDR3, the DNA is TGTGCCAGCAGCCCCACTCAGGGGTCTGGGGCCAACGTCCTGACTTTC.

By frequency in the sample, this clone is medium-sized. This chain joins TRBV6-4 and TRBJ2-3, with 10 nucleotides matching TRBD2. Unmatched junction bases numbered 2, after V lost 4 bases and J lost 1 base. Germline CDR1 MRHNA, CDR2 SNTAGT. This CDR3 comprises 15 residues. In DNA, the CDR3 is TGTGCCAGCAGTGCCGGGACTAGCGGCACAGATACGCAGTATTTT. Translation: CASSAGTSGTDTQYF.

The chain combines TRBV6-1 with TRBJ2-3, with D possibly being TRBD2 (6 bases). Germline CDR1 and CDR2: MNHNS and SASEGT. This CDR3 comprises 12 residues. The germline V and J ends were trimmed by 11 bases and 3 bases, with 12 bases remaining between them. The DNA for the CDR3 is TGTGCCGCTCGCCGGGAGACAGATACGCAGTATTTT. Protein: CAARRETDTQYF.

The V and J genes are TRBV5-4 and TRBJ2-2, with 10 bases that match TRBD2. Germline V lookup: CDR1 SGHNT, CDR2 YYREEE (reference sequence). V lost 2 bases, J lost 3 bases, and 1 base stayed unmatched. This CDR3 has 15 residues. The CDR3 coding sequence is TGTGCCAGCAGCTTTCTAGCGGGGGACACCGGGGAGCTGTTTTTT. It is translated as CASSFLAGDTGELFF.

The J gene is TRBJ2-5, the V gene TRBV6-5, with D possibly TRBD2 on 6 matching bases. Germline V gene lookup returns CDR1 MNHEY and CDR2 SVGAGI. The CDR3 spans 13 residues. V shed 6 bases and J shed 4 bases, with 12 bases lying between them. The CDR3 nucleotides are TGTGCCAGCAGGACTCCCGGGGGAGAGACCCAGTACTTC. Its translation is CASRTPGGETQYF.